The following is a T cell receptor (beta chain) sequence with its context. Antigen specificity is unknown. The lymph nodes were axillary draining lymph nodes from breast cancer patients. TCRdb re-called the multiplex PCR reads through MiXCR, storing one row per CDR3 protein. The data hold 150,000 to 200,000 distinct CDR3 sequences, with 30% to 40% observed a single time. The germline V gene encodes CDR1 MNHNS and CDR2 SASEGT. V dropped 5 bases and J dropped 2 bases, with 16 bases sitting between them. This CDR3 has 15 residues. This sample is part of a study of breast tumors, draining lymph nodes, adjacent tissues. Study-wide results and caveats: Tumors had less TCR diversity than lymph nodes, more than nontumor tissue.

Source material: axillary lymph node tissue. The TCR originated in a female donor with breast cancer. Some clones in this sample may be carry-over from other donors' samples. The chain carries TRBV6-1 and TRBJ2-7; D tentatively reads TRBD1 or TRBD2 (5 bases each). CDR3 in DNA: TGTGCCAGCAGTCGGTTTGGGACGGATGCCTACGAGCAGTACTTC. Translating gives CASSRFGTDAYEQYF.